These 3 T cell receptor beta chains share one sample of origin, sequenced in a study of cytomegalovirus exposure and HLA in healthy donors. It was with 60 Vbeta and 13 Jbeta primers that the PCR ran. Clones were read by immunoSEQ multiplex PCR, and TCRdb kept only the in-frame ones, dropping some. The sample includes tens of thousands of clones, approximately 69% of them seen just once. The material sequenced was PBMCs. Receptors originate from a middle-aged man in good health and CMV-seropositive.

This rearrangement joins TRBV5-1 to TRBJ2-1; TRBD2 aligns across 7 bases. Germline CDR1 reads SGHRS; CDR2 reads YFSETQ. The V gene end was trimmed by 3 bases and the J gene end by 9 bases; junction bases not matched to a gene: 0. This CDR3 region has 11 residues. The CDR3 loop is CASSWEGEQFF. The CDR3 nucleotides read TGCGCCAGCAGCTGGGAGGGTGAGCAGTTCTTC. The full variable domain, with the rest looked up from reference TRBV5-1 and TRBJ2-1, is KAGVTQTPRYLIKTRGQQVTLSCSPISGHRSVSWYQQTPGQGLQFLFEYFSETQRNKGNFPGRFSGRQFSNSRSEMNVSTLELGDSALYLCASSWEGEQFFGPGTRLTVL.

This CDR3 reads CASSGSGGSSYEQYF. The CDR3 DNA sequence: TGCGCCAGCAGTGGTAGCGGGGGTAGCTCCTACGAGCAGTACTTC. The V call is TRBV10-2, the J call TRBJ2-7; 9 nucleotides align to TRBD2. V shed 4 bases and J 0 bases; nucleotides not matched to a gene: 4. This CDR3 has 15 residues. Germline V gene sequence: CDR1 WSHSY, CDR2 SAAADI.

V usage is TRBV2 and J usage is TRBJ2-5, with D possibly being TRBD2 (6 bases). This CDR3 has 14 amino acids. Germline values: CDR1 SNHLY, CDR2 FYNNEI. In nucleotides, the CDR3 is TGTGTCCCGGGAGAGGGTCAAGGCGGAGAGACCCAGTACTTC. The encoded protein is CVPGEGQGGETQYF.